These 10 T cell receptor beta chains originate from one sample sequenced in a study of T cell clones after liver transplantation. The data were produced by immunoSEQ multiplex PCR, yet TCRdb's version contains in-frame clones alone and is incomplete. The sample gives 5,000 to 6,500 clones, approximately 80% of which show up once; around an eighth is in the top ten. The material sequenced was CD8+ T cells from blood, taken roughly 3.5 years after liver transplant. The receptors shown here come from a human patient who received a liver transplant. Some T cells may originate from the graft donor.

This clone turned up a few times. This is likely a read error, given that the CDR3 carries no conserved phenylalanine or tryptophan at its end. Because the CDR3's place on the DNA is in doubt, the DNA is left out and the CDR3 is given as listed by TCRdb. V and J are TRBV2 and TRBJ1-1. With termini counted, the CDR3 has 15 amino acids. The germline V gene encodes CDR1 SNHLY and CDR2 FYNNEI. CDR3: CASSEAAGDYVRDYG.

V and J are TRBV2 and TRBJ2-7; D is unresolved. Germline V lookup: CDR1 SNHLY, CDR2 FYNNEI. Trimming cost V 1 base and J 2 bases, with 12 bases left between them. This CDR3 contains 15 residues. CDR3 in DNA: TGTGCCAGCAGTGAAGGCGGCAGCTCAACCTACGAGCAGTACTTC. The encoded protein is CASSEGGSSTYEQYF.

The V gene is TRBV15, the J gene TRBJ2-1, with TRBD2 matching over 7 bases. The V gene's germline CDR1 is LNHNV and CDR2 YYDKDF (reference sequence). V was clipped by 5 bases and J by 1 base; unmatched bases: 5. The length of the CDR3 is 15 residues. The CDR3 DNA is TGTGCCACCAGCTCGCTAGCGGCATCCTACAATGAGCAGTTCTTC. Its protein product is CATSSLAASYNEQFF.

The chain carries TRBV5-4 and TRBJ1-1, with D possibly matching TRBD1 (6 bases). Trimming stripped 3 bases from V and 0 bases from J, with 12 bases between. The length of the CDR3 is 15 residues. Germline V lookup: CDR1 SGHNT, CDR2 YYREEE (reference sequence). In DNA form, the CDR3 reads TGTGCCAGCAGCTCTACAGGGTTCATGAACACTGAAGCTTTCTTT. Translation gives CASSSTGFMNTEAFF.

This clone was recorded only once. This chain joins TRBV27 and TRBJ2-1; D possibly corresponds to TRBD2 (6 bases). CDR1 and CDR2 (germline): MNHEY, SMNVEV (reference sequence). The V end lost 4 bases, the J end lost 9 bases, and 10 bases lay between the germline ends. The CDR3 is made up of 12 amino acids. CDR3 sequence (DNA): TGTGCCAGCAGTTGGACGGAGGGTGAGCAGTTCTTC. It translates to CASSWTEGEQFF.

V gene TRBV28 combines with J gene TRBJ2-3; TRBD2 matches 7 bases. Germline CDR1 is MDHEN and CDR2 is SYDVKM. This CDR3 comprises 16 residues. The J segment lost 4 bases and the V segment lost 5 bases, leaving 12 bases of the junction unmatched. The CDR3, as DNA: TGTGCCAGCAGTCTTCGAGAGACTAGCCCCGCAGATACGCAGTATTTT. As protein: CASSLRETSPADTQYF.

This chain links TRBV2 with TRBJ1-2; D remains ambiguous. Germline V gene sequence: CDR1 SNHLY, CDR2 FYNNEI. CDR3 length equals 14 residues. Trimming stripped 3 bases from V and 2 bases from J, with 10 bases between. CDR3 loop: CASSESPGNYGYTF. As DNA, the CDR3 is TGTGCCAGCAGTGAGAGCCCGGGGAACTATGGCTACACCTTC.

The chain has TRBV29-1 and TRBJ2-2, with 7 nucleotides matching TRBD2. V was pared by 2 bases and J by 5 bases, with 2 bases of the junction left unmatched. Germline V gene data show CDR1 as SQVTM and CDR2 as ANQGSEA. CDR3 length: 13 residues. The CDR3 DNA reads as TGCAGCGTTGAACTAGCGGCTACCGGGGAGCTGTTTTTT. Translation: CSVELAATGELFF.

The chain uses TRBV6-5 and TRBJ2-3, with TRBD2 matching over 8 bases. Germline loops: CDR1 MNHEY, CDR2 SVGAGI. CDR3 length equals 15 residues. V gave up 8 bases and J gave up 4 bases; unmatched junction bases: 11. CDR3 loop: CASSQGVAGPDTQYF. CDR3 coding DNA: TGTGCCAGCTCTCAAGGGGTAGCGGGACCAGATACGCAGTATTTT.

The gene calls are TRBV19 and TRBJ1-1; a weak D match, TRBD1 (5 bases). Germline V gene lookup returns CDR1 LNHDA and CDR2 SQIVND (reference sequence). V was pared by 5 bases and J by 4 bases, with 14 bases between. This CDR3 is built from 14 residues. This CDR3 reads CASSPLRGITEAFF. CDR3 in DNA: TGTGCCAGTAGTCCCTTGAGGGGCATCACTGAAGCTTTCTTT.